A single sample gave rise to the 20 T cell receptor beta chains below, sequenced in a study of T cells in localized non-small cell lung cancer. Some clones are missing from TCRdb's copy, which holds only in-frame ones; the method was immunoSEQ multiplex PCR. The table has over 20,000 clones, 75% to 95% seen once; the top ten hold 4% to 5%. The sequencing used peripheral blood, collected before any cancer treatment. Receptors were obtained from a female donor over 55 with stage II squamous cell lung carcinoma.

This clone was recorded only once. The rearrangement joins TRBV5-6 to TRBJ2-3; 8 bases match TRBD2. In germline, CDR1 is SGHDT, CDR2 YYEEEE. The CDR3 is 15 amino acids. After removal of 4 bases from V and 2 bases from J, the junction contained 6 bases not matched to a gene. CDR3 nucleotide sequence: TGTGCCAGCAGCAGGGGCGGGGGGTACACAGATACGCAGTATTTT. Protein product: CASSRGGGYTDTQYF.

The genes are TRBV29-1 and TRBJ1-3; no firm D call. Trimming took 2 bases from V and 1 from J, leaving 6 bases between them. The germline V gene has CDR1 SQVTM and CDR2 ANQGSEA. The CDR3 sequence is 13 residues long. Here the CDR3 DNA reads TGCAGCGTTGAAAAGGAATCTGGAAACACCATATATTTT. Amino acids: CSVEKESGNTIYF.

This clone was recorded once. The chain recombines TRBV7-2 with TRBJ1-1; maybe TRBD1 (5 bases). CDR3 size: 13 residues. Germline CDR1 reads SGHTA; CDR2 reads FQGNSA. V lost 5 bases, J lost 11 bases, and 18 bases lay in between. CDR3 loop: CASSPRGPKAAFF. The CDR3 bases are TGTGCCAGCAGCCCTCGGGGACCAAAGGCGGCTTTCTTT.

V and J are TRBV18 and TRBJ1-5; D is ambiguous. The germline V and J ends were trimmed by 6 bases and 6 bases, with 12 bases remaining between them. This CDR3 comprises 13 residues. Per the germline V gene, CDR1 is KGHSH and CDR2 is LQKENI. The CDR3, as DNA: TGTGCCAGCTCCCAAAACGCGGGTCAGCCCCAGCATTTT. Translated: CASSQNAGQPQHF.

V gene TRBV7-8 combines with J gene TRBJ2-2, with D uncertain. The germline V and J ends were trimmed by 1 base and 1 base, with 7 bases remaining between them. Per the germline V gene, CDR1 is SGHVS and CDR2 is FQNEAQ. The CDR3 covers 15 residues. CDR3 in amino acids: CASSLGRMNTGELFF. The DNA of the CDR3 is TGTGCCAGCAGCTTAGGCCGTATGAACACCGGGGAGCTGTTTTTT.

Concerning this clone itself: At one of its ends the junction is not consistent with the germline gene, which may arise from a read error. The chain is built from TRBV7-7 and TRBJ2-3, with D possibly being TRBD2 (6 bases). The CDR3 runs to 16 residues. Germline V CDR1 and CDR2: SSHAT, FNYEAQ (reference sequence). CDR3 DNA sequence: TGTGCTAGCAGCTTACACGAGGCGGAGGGGCCAGATACGCAGTATTTT. This sequence encodes CASSLHEAEGPDTQYF.

The chain has TRBV9 and TRBJ2-3, with D perhaps matching TRBD2 (6 bases). Germline V gene data show CDR1 as SGDLS and CDR2 as YYNGEE. V gave up 0 bases and J gave up 4 bases, with 12 bases separating them. CDR3 size: 15 residues. In DNA form, the CDR3 reads TGTGCCAGCAGCGTAGAGGTACTAGCTTCAGATACGCAGTATTTT. Encoded protein: CASSVEVLASDTQYF.

V usage is TRBV28 and J usage is TRBJ1-1; D remains ambiguous. The CDR3 spans 13 residues. Germline V gives CDR1 MDHEN, CDR2 SYDVKM. Trimming shortened V by 10 bases and J by 0 bases, and 12 bases separated the two germline ends. In nucleotides, the CDR3 is TGTGCCACCGGACGTACGATGAACACTGAAGCTTTCTTT. As protein: CATGRTMNTEAFF.

This chain joins TRBV10-2 and TRBJ1-6; 8 nucleotides agree with TRBD1. V lost 0 bases and J lost 4; bases outside the gene matches: 23. Germline assignment: CDR1 WSHSY and CDR2 SAAADI. This CDR3 has 23 residues. CDR3 in DNA: TGCGCCAGCAGTGAGTCGACGGGATCCGGGACAGGCGGCCCTCGATCTTATAATTCACCCCTCCACTTT. This gives the protein CASSESTGSGTGGPRSYNSPLHF.

The rearrangement joins TRBV15 to TRBJ2-1; perhaps D is TRBD1 or TRBD2 (6 bases each). Germline V CDR1 and CDR2: LNHNV, YYDKDF (reference sequence). CDR3 size: 12 residues. Trimming shortened V by 4 bases and J by 6 bases, and 7 bases separated the two germline ends. The CDR3 spells CATSKGGNEQFF. CDR3 nucleotides: TGTGCCACCAGCAAGGGGGGCAATGAGCAGTTCTTC.

The chain links TRBV6-5 to TRBJ2-1, with 8 bases identical to TRBD2. V lost 6 bases to trimming and J lost 9 bases; unmatched junction nucleotides: 7. This CDR3 has 13 residues. Germline-derived CDR1 and CDR2 are MNHEY and SVGAGI. CDR3: CASRRGGSGEQFF. CDR3 nucleotides: TGTGCCAGCAGACGGGGGGGGAGCGGTGAGCAGTTCTTC.

The chain is built from TRBV19 and TRBJ1-1; D may be TRBD1 (5 bases). Trimming took 7 bases from V and 2 from J, leaving 11 bases between them. From germline, CDR1 is LNHDA and CDR2 SQIVND (reference sequence). The CDR3 sequence is 13 residues long. The CDR3 sequence is CASKGRDNTEAFF. The CDR3 coding sequence is TGTGCCAGTAAGGGCAGGGATAACACTGAAGCTTTCTTT. The full variable domain, completed using reference TRBV19 and TRBJ1-1, is DGGITQSPKYLFRKEGQNVTLSCEQNLNHDAMYWYRQDPGQGLRLIYYSQIVNDFQKGDIAEGYSVSREKKESFPLTVTSAQKNPTAFYLCASKGRDNTEAFFGQGTRLTVV.

The chain combines TRBV19 with TRBJ1-1; D call uncertain. Trimming pared 9 bases from V and 4 bases from J, leaving 18 bases between. The CDR3 runs 14 residues. CDR1 is LNHDA and CDR2 is SQIVND in the germline V gene (reference sequence). The CDR3 nucleotides read TGTGCCAGCTTTGACGGCGGGTTGCGCACTGAAGCTTTCTTT. This sequence encodes CASFDGGLRTEAFF. The full variable domain, rest sourced from reference TRBV19 and TRBJ1-1, is DGGITQSPKYLFRKEGQNVTLSCEQNLNHDAMYWYRQDPGQGLRLIYYSQIVNDFQKGDIAEGYSVSREKKESFPLTVTSAQKNPTAFYLCASFDGGLRTEAFFGQGTRLTVV.

The rearrangement uses TRBV18 and TRBJ2-7, with a weak D call TRBD2 (5 bases). CDR3 size: 15 residues. Germline CDR1 reads KGHSH; CDR2 reads LQKENI. V lost 2 bases, J lost 4 bases, and 15 bases lay in between. DNA of the CDR3: TGTGCCAGCTCACCATCGTACGGGAACCCTTACGAGCAGTACTTC. Protein: CASSPSYGNPYEQYF.

In DNA, the CDR3 is TGTGCCAGCTCACGAGACAAGGGAGGTGGGACTGAAGCTTTCTTT. It is translated as CASSRDKGGGTEAFF. The V call is TRBV18, the J call TRBJ1-1, with D unresolved. V was pared by 4 bases and J by 5 bases, with 17 bases between. This CDR3 spans 15 amino acids. Germline assignment: CDR1 KGHSH and CDR2 LQKENI.

The chain employs TRBV5-1 and TRBJ2-1; D remains unclear. Per the germline V gene, CDR1 is SGHRS and CDR2 is YFSETQ. The CDR3 totals 14 residues. V was trimmed by 5 bases and J by 0 bases, leaving 9 bases between them. The CDR3 DNA is TGCGCCAGCAGGGGTCAGAGCTCCTACAATGAGCAGTTCTTC. Translation gives CASRGQSSYNEQFF. The variable domain in full, completed from reference TRBV5-1 and TRBJ2-1, reads KAGVTQTPRYLIKTRGQQVTLSCSPISGHRSVSWYQQTPGQGLQFLFEYFSETQRNKGNFPGRFSGRQFSNSRSEMNVSTLELGDSALYLCASRGQSSYNEQFFGPGTRLTVL.

The gene calls are TRBV30 and TRBJ1-3; no definite D call. The CDR3 is 14 residues long. Looked up from germline, CDR1 is GTSNPN and CDR2 is SVGIG (reference sequence). The germline V and J ends were trimmed by 5 bases and 3 bases, with 14 bases remaining between them. This chain's CDR3 is CAWDRTVIGNTIYF. For the CDR3, the DNA is TGTGCCTGGGACCGGACTGTGATTGGAAACACCATATATTTT.

The chain joins TRBV5-1 to TRBJ2-7; 8 nucleotides agree with TRBD2. J was trimmed by 1 base and V by 2 bases; bases with no gene match: 5. The germline V gene encodes CDR1 SGHRS and CDR2 YFSETQ. This CDR3 is 15 amino acids long. The CDR3 spells CASSFEAGASYEQYF. The DNA for the CDR3 is TGCGCCAGCAGCTTTGAAGCGGGAGCTTCCTACGAGCAGTACTTC.

This chain links TRBV4-3 with TRBJ2-1, with 7 bases lining up with TRBD2. Germline V gene lookup returns CDR1 LGHNA and CDR2 YSLEER. With 5 bases clipped from V and 3 bases from J, the junction kept 7 bases outside the gene matches. CDR3 length: 15 amino acids. This chain's CDR3 is CASSTQRGDYNEQFF. The CDR3 coding sequence is TGCGCCAGCAGCACCCAACGGGGGGACTACAATGAGCAGTTCTTC.

The genes are TRBV18 and TRBJ2-5, with D tentatively TRBD1 or TRBD2 (5 bases each). The germline CDR1 and CDR2 sequences are KGHSH and LQKENI. The V end was cut by 3 bases, the J end by 5 bases, with 13 bases between. The CDR3 totals 14 residues. DNA for the CDR3: TGTGCCAGCTCACCCGGGACCCTGGGTGAGACCCAGTACTTC. Translation: CASSPGTLGETQYF.